Reported below is one T cell receptor (beta chain). CDR1 is SQVTM, CDR2 ANQGSEA, per germline. Trimming took off 4 bases at V and 4 bases at J, with 16 bases between the two ends. This CDR3 comprises 14 residues. Original analysis: Nucleated cell number was recorded as an estimate derived from reference gene primer amplification. Here immunoSEQ multiplex PCR was the method, and the copy in TCRdb shows in-frame clones only, minus some. V and J calls and clone size are given by that table; D and trimming were obtained from the DNA. Of about 170,000 clones listed, about 85% are singletons. This sample is drawn from a study of blood T cell repertoires in COVID-19. Across the whole study: The origin of the acute and convalescent COVID-19 samples was the United States, Italy and Spain.

The sample taken for sequencing was peripheral blood. The receptor's source is a man aged 60 to 75 who had recovered from COVID-19. The genes are TRBV29-1 and TRBJ1-2; D might be TRBD1 (5 bases). The CDR3 here is CSVGNRMKGYGYTF. CDR3 sequence (DNA): TGCAGCGTTGGAAACAGGATGAAGGGCTATGGCTACACCTTC.